These 18 T cell receptor beta chains were sequenced from one sample in a study of persistence of HIV-infected CD4 T cells. These receptors have no identified antigens. The immunoSEQ assay was version 4, run in survey mode. Clones were read by immunoSEQ multiplex PCR, and TCRdb kept only the in-frame ones, dropping some. The profile shows 37,000 or so clones, approximately 80% of them singletons. The stimulus was lysate of CMV-infected fibroblasts, roughly 9.2 ug/mL. Sorted nonresponding memory CD4+ T cells were CD40L-negative, CD69-negative, CD45RO-high. The sequencing here drew on CD4+ T cells sorted from PBMCs after approximately 20-hour stimulation, taken from a patient who received antiretroviral therapy. These receptors were collected from an adult man with HIV who was CMV-seropositive.

Here the CDR3 reads CASSPGPSSEQYF. The CDR3 nucleotides read TGCGCCAGCAGCCCTGGACCTTCTAGCGAGCAGTACTTC. The V call is TRBV5-1, the J call TRBJ2-7; D is ambiguous. From germline, CDR1 is SGHRS and CDR2 YFSETQ. The CDR3 has 13 residues. V was pared by 4 bases and J by 6 bases, with 14 bases between.

The V and J genes are TRBV14 and TRBJ1-2; TRBD1 matches 7 bases. The junction had 9 bases not matched to a gene; V was cut back by 1 base and J by 4 bases. The CDR3 sequence is 16 residues long. Germline-derived CDR1 and CDR2 are SGHDN and FVKESK. The CDR3 bases are TGTGCCAGCAGCCAAGTAGATACAGGGGAGGCCTATGGCTACACCTTC. Translated, it gives CASSQVDTGEAYGYTF.

This chain connects TRBV7-9 to TRBJ2-1, with 9 bases that match TRBD1. Germline CDR1 is SEHNR and CDR2 is FQNEAQ (reference sequence). The CDR3 totals 15 residues. Trimming took 4 bases from V and 6 from J; bases not matched to a gene: 7. DNA of the CDR3: TGTGCCAGCAGCTCCGGGACAGGGTATAGCAATGAGCAGTTCTTC. This translates into CASSSGTGYSNEQFF.

V usage is TRBV2 and J usage is TRBJ2-3; D remains ambiguous. The CDR3 consists of 16 residues. Germline values: CDR1 SNHLY, CDR2 FYNNEI. V dropped 6 bases and J dropped 1 base, with 17 bases sitting between them. CDR3 loop: CASSFRRTLGTDTQYF. The DNA for the CDR3 is TGTGCCAGCAGCTTCAGACGAACGCTTGGCACAGATACGCAGTATTTT.

The chain links TRBV6-1 to TRBJ1-2; D remains ambiguous. Trimming cost V 2 bases and J 7 bases, with 14 bases left between them. The CDR3 spans 14 residues. Germline CDR1 and CDR2: MNHNS and SASEGT. DNA of the CDR3: TGTGCCAGCAGTGAAAGGACTTCTACGGGTGGCTACACCTTC. Translating it yields CASSERTSTGGYTF.

This chain links TRBV27 with TRBJ1-6, with unresolved D. This CDR3 has 15 amino acids. Germline CDR1 is MNHEY and CDR2 is SMNVEV (reference sequence). V was trimmed by 7 bases and J by 7 bases, leaving 17 bases between them. This CDR3 reads CASNRLLTENSPLHF. The CDR3 DNA reads TGTGCCAGCAACCGCCTCCTGACTGAAAATTCACCCCTCCACTTT.

This clone showed up just once. This chain uses TRBV6-5 with TRBJ2-7, with 9 bases fitting TRBD1. The V gene's germline CDR1 is MNHEY and CDR2 SVGAGI. Germline trimming cut 0 bases from V and 3 bases from J; bases unmatched to any gene: 6. CDR3 length equals 16 residues. The CDR3 sequence: CASSYSSRGQGYEQYF. The CDR3 nucleotides read TGTGCCAGCAGTTACTCGAGCCGGGGACAGGGCTACGAGCAGTACTTC.

The J gene is TRBJ2-4, the V gene TRBV5-4; the match to TRBD1 covers 7 bases. Germline V CDR1 and CDR2: SGHNT, YYREEE (reference sequence). The CDR3 loop spans 16 amino acids. The V and J ends lost 4 bases and 0 bases, in that order; junction bases with no gene match: 7. In DNA, the CDR3 is TGTGCCAGCAGCCCGGGTGGGACAGTAGCCAAAAACATTCAGTACTTC. Translated: CASSPGGTVAKNIQYF.

The rearrangement links TRBV29-1 to TRBJ2-7; no firm D call. The CDR3 covers 13 residues. Trimming pared 3 bases from V and 6 bases from J, leaving 15 bases between. Germline V gene lookup returns CDR1 SQVTM and CDR2 ANQGSEA. The CDR3 reads CSVDGVKTGEQYF. In DNA form, the CDR3 reads TGCAGCGTTGACGGCGTTAAAACGGGCGAGCAGTACTTC.

The genes are TRBV4-1 and TRBJ1-6; no firm D call. Germline lookup yields CDR1 MGHRA and CDR2 YSYEKL. The CDR3 runs 17 residues. The ends were cut back, 0 bases at V and 0 bases at J, with 9 bases in the middle. CDR3 nucleotide sequence: TGCGCCAGCAGCCAAGATGGGCCCAGCTCCTATAATTCACCCCTCCACTTT. Translated: CASSQDGPSSYNSPLHF.

The chain carries TRBV6-1 and TRBJ1-6, with D perhaps TRBD1 (6 bases). The V gene's germline CDR1 is MNHNS and CDR2 SASEGT. V was cut by 3 bases and J by 14 bases, with 14 bases left in between. The length of the CDR3 is 13 residues. The CDR3 region has the DNA TGTGCCAGCAGTGACAGGGTGGACAGTACCCTCCACTTT. Translating it yields CASSDRVDSTLHF.

J is TRBJ1-1 and V is TRBV7-8; the match to TRBD1 covers 7 bases. Germline V gives CDR1 SGHVS, CDR2 FQNEAQ. The CDR3 runs 11 residues. J lost 10 bases, V lost 5 bases, and 4 bases had no gene match. CDR3 protein: CASSLGQRAFF. The CDR3 DNA is TGTGCCAGCAGCCTGGGACAGAGAGCTTTCTTT.

The genes are TRBV7-9 and TRBJ1-1; D call uncertain. Germline assignment: CDR1 SEHNR and CDR2 FQNEAQ (reference sequence). This CDR3 contains 13 residues. Trimming left V 1 base short and J 1 base short, with 4 bases between. CDR3 residues: CASSLGQNTEAFF. CDR3 coding DNA: TGTGCCAGCAGCTTAGGACAGAACACTGAAGCTTTCTTT.

V usage is TRBV20-1 and J usage is TRBJ2-7, with 9 positions matching TRBD1. This CDR3 is 11 amino acids long. The V gene end was trimmed by 5 bases and the J gene end by 7 bases; junction bases not matched to a gene: 3. CDR1 is DFQATT and CDR2 is SNEGSKA in the germline V gene (reference sequence). CDR3 in amino acids: CSADRGEEQYF. DNA for the CDR3: TGCAGTGCTGACAGGGGGGAAGAGCAGTACTTC.

This chain connects TRBV14 to TRBJ2-2, with 8 bases that match TRBD2. This CDR3 is 16 amino acids long. Germline CDR1 is SGHDN and CDR2 is FVKESK. J was trimmed by 3 bases and V by 4 bases; bases with no gene match: 7. CDR3 in amino acids: CASSRGLAAYTGELFF. CDR3 DNA sequence: TGTGCCAGCAGCCGAGGACTAGCCGCTTACACCGGGGAGCTGTTTTTT.

The rearrangement uses TRBV24-1 and TRBJ2-4; no definite D call. This CDR3 has 15 residues. Germline V gives CDR1 KGHDR, CDR2 SFDVKD. Trimming removed 5 bases at V and 3 bases at J, with 13 bases between. The CDR3 loop is CATSVGGTDKNIQYF. In nucleotides, the CDR3 is TGTGCCACCAGTGTAGGTGGTACAGACAAAAACATTCAGTACTTC.

This rearrangement joins TRBV9 to TRBJ1-2; TRBD1 matches 9 bases. This CDR3 comprises 14 residues. Germline CDR1 is SGDLS and CDR2 is YYNGEE. Trimming cost V 3 bases and J 11 bases; bases outside gene matches: 11. Written as DNA, the CDR3 is TGTGCCAGCAGCGCGTCGGGACAGGGAGGGAGGTACACCTTC. Its translation is CASSASGQGGRYTF. Together with reference TRBV9 and TRBJ1-2, the CDR3 gives the full variable domain: DSGVTQTPKHLITATGQRVTLRCSPRSGDLSVYWYQQSLDQGLQFLIQYYNGEERAKGNILERFSAQQFPDLHSELNLSSLELGDSALYFCASSASGQGGRYTFGSGTRLTVV.

The V call is TRBV3-1 (or the pseudogene TRBV3-2), the J call TRBJ2-2; D is unclear. V was cut by 1 base and J by 8 bases, with 5 bases left in between. The CDR3 has 12 residues. The germline gives CDR1 LGHDT, CDR2 YNNKEL (reference sequence). The CDR3 nucleotides are TGTGCCAGCAGCCAAGGTATTGGGGAGCTGTTTTTT. This translates into CASSQGIGELFF.